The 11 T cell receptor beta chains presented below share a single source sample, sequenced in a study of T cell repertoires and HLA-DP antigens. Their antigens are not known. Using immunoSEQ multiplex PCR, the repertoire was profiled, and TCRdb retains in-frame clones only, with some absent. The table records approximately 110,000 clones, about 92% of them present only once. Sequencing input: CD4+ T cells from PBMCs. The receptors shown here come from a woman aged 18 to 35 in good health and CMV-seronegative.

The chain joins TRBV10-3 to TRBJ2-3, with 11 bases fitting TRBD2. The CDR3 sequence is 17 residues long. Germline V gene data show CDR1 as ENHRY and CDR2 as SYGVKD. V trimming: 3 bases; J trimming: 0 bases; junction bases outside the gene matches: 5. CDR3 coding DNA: TGTGCCATCAGTGACTTCCTAGCGGGAGGTAGCACAGATACGCAGTATTTT. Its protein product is CAISDFLAGGSTDTQYF.

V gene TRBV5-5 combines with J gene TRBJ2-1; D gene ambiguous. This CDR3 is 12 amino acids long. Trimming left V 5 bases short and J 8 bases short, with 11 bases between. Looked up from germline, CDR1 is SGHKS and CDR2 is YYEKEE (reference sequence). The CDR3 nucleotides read TGTGCCAGCAGTCCTGCTCACTATGAGCAGTTCTTC. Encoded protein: CASSPAHYEQFF.

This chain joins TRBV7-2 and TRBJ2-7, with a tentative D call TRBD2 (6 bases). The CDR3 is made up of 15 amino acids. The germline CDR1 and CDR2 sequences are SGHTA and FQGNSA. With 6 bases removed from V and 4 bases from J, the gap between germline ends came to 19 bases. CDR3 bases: TGTGCCAGCAGTCATGATATCGGGAGCATTTACGAGCAGTACTTC. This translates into CASSHDIGSIYEQYF.

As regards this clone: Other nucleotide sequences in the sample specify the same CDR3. The CDR3 region is CSAGTGGYGYTF. The DNA of the CDR3 is TGCAGCGCGGGGACAGGCGGTTATGGCTACACCTTC. V is TRBV29-1 and J is TRBJ1-2; 8 bases agree with TRBD1. The V gene's germline CDR1 is SQVTM and CDR2 ANQGSEA. The V gene end was trimmed by 7 bases and the J gene end by 5 bases; junction bases not matched to a gene: 6. The CDR3 runs to 12 residues.

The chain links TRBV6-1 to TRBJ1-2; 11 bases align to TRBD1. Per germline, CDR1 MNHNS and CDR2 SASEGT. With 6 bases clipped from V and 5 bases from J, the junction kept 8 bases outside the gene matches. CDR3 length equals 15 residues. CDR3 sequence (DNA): TGTGCCAGCAGGACAGGACAGGGGGCCCGGTATGGCTACACCTTC. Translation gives CASRTGQGARYGYTF.

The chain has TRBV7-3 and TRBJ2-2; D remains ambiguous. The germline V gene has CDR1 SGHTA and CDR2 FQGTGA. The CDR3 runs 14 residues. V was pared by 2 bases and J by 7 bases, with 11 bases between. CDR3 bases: TGTGCCAGCAGCTTATTGGGCCCCGGCGGGGAGCTGTTTTTT. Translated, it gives CASSLLGPGGELFF. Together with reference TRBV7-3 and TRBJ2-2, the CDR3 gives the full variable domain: GAGVSQTPSNKVTEKGKYVELRCDPISGHTALYWYRQSLGQGPEFLIYFQGTGAADDSGLPNDRFFAVRPEGSVSTLKIQRTERGDSAVYLCASSLLGPGGELFFGEGSRLTVL.

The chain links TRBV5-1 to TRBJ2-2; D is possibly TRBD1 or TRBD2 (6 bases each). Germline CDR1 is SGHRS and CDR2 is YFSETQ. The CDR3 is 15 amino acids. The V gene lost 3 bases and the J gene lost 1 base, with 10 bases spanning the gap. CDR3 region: CASSWGAGNTGELFF. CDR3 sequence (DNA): TGCGCCAGCAGCTGGGGGGCAGGGAACACCGGGGAGCTGTTTTTT.

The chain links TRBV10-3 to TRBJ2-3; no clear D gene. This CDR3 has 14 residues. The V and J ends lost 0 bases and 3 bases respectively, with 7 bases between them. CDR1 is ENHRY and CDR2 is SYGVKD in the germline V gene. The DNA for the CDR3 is TGTGCCATCAGTGAGTCATCTAGGACAGATACGCAGTATTTT. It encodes CAISESSRTDTQYF.

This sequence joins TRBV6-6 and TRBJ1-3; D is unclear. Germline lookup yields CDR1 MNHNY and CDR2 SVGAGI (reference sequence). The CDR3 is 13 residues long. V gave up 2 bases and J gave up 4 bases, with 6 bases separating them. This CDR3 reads CASSYARGNTIYF. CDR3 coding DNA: TGTGCCAGCAGTTACGCCCGGGGAAACACCATATATTTT.

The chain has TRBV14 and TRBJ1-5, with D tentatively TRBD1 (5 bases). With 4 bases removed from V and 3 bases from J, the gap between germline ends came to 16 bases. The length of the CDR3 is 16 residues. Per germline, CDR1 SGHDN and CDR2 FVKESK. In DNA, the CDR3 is TGTGCCAGCAGCCCTGGCGGGGCTCCATTCAATCAGCCCCAGCATTTT. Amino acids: CASSPGGAPFNQPQHF.

CDR3: CASSPPASGGPQETQYF. The CDR3 DNA follows: TGTGCCAGCTCACCCCCAGCTAGCGGGGGGCCCCAAGAGACCCAGTACTTC. The chain has TRBV18 and TRBJ2-5, with 11 bases fitting TRBD2. Germline V gives CDR1 KGHSH, CDR2 LQKENI. CDR3 length equals 17 residues. V lost 3 bases, J lost 1 base, and 7 bases stayed unmatched. The entire variable domain, with the rest obtained from reference TRBV18 and TRBJ2-5, is as follows: NAGVMQNPRHLVRRRGQEARLRCSPMKGHSHVYWYRQLPEEGLKFMVYLQKENIIDESGMPKERFSAEFPKEGPSILRIQQVVRGDSAAYFCASSPPASGGPQETQYFGPGTRLLVL.